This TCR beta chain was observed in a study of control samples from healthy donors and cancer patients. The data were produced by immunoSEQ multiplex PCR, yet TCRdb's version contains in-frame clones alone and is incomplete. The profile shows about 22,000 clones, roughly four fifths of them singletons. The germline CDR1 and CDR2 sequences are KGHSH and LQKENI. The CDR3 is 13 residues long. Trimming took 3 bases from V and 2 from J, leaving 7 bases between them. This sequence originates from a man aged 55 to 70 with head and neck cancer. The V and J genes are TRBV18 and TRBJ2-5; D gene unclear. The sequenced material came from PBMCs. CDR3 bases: TGTGCCAGCTCACCGAACAGACAAGAGACCCAGTACTTC. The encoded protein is CASSPNRQETQYF.